This TCR beta chain comes out of a study of blood T cell repertoires in COVID-19. The wider study: Acute and convalescent COVID-19 samples came from the United States, Italy and Spain. Sample material is recorded as cDNA or gDNA derived from T cells, B-cell-depleted T cells, or PBMCs.

V shed 5 bases, J shed 4 bases, and the junction held 10 bases outside the gene matches. Germline V gene sequence: CDR1 WSHSY, CDR2 SAAADI. There are 15 residues in the CDR3. Patients in Seattle were enrolled during active infection, then followed longitudinally. Per the authors' pipeline: Nucleated cell counts were estimated from reference gene primer amplification. The table came from immunoSEQ multiplex PCR; TCRdb's copy has only in-frame clones and leaves some out. The DNA gave D and trimming, while V, J and clone size come from that table. Here the sample spans roughly 90,000 clones, about 85% being singletons.

What was sequenced was peripheral blood. The V gene is TRBV10-2, the J gene TRBJ1-2; 7 nucleotides align to TRBD1. The receptor was isolated from a woman older than 75 with COVID-19, enrolled during active disease. CDR3 bases: TGCGCCAGCAGTCCAAGGGGGCGACCCCTCTATGGCTACACCTTC. Encoded protein: CASSPRGRPLYGYTF.